This TCR beta chain emerged from a study of identifying expanded T cells in peripheral blood. Findings of the study overall: Roughly two-week clone count variance significantly increased as total template count grew. Over two and four weeks, about 15 and 19 clones changed, versus more than 1 between replicates.

The CDR3 length is 14 residues. With 9 bases removed from V and 4 bases from J, the gap between germline ends came to 16 bases. The germline gives CDR1 MNHNS, CDR2 SASEGT. TCRdb keeps only in-frame clones here, not all; method: immunoSEQ multiplex PCR. The top ten hold approximately 4.5% of the sample, which has approximately 90,000 clones, 80% to 90% seen once. The table lists this clone with a few counts. What it recognizes is unknown. This TCR derives from a person aged 18-69 years in good health. The chain combines TRBV6-1 with TRBJ1-5; TRBD1 might be the D (5 bases). Sequencing was performed on blood. The CDR3, as DNA: TGTGCCAGTGCCCCCCGGGGCGGAAATCAGCCCCAGCATTTT. Residues: CASAPRGGNQPQHF.